This T cell receptor (beta chain) stems from a study of cytomegalovirus exposure and HLA in healthy donors. Points from the study as a whole: Overall, under 200 TCR beta chains were annotated as cytomegalovirus-associated.

This CDR3 region has 15 residues. Trimming cost V 4 bases and J 4 bases; bases outside gene matches: 6. Germline CDR1 reads MGHRA; CDR2 reads YSYEKL. This clone was detected only once. Its matching antigen is unknown. Amplification used 60 Vbeta primers and 13 Jbeta primers. Here immunoSEQ multiplex PCR was the method, and the copy in TCRdb shows in-frame clones only, minus some. The sample comprises tens of thousands of clones, roughly 77% of which are singletons, and under 15% rests with the top ten. The sample consisted of PBMCs. The chain joins TRBV4-1 to TRBJ1-4; TRBD1 matches at 7 bases. This TCR was recovered from a woman aged 40 to 49 in good health and CMV-seropositive. In DNA, the CDR3 is TGCGCCAGCAGCCCACAGGGGACAGTTAATGAAAAACTGTTTTTT. It specifies CASSPQGTVNEKLFF.